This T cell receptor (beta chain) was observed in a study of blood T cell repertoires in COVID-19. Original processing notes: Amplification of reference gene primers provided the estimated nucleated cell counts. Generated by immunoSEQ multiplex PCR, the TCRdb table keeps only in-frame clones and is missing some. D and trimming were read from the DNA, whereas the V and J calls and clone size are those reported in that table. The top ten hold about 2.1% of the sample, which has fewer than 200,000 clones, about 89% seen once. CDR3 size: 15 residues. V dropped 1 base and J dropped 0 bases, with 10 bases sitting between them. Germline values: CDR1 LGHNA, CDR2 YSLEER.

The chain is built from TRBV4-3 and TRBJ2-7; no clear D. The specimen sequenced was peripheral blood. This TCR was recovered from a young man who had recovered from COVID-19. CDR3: CASSQGAVNSYEQYF. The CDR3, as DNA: TGCGCCAGCAGCCAAGGTGCAGTCAACTCCTACGAGCAGTACTTC.